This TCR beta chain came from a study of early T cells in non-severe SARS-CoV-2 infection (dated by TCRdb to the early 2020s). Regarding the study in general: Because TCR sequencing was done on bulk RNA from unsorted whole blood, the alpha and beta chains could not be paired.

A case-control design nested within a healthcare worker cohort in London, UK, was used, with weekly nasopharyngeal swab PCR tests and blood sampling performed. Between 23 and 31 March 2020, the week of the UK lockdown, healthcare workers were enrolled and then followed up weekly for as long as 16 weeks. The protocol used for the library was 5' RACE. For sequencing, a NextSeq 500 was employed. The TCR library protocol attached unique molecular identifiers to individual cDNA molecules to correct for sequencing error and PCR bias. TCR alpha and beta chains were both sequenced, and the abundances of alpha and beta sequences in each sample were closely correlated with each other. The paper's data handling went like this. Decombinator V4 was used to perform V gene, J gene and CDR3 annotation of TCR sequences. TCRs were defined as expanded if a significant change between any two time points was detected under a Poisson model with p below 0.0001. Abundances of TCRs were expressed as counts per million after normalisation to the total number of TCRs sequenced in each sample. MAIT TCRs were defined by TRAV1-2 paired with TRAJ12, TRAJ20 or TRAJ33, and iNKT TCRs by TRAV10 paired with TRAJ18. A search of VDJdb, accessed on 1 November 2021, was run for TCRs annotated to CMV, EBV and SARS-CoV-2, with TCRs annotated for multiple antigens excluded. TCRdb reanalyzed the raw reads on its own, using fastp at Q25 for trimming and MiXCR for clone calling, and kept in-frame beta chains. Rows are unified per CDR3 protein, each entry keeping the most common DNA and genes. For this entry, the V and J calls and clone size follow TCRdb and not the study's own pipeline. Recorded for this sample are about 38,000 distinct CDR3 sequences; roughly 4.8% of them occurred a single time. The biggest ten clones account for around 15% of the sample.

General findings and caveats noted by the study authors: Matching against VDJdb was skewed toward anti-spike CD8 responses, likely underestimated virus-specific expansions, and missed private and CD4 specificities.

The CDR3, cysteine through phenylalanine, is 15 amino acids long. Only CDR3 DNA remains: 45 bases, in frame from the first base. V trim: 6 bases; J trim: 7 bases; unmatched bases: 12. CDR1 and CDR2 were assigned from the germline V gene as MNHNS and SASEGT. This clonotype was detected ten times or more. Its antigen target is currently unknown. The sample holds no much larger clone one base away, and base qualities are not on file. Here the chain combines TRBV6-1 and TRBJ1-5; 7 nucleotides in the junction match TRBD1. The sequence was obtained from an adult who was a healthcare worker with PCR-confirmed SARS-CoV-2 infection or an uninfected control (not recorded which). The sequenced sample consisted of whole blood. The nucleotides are TGTGCCAGCAGGGAACAGGGGATTCAACGGCAGCCCCAGCATTTT. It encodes CASREQGIQRQPQHF.